The rows below give T cell receptor beta chains drawn from one sample of a study of PD-1 blockade in mismatch repair-deficient tumors. Here immunoSEQ multiplex PCR was the method, and the copy in TCRdb shows in-frame clones only, minus some. This sample has 120,000 or so clones, with around 83% found just once. The material was peripheral blood, obtained 44 weeks after starting pembrolizumab. The receptors here all came from an adult with mismatch repair-deficient cancer. Each CDR3 is given with its conserved first and last residue. Fields, in order: D gene, J gene, clone size, V gene, CDR3 DNA, CDR3 protein. The D gene is left open where the match is weak. The size of a clone is reported for some rows only, either as once, few or many, or as a class for expanded clones.

D gene: -; J gene: TRBJ2-5; clone size: once; V gene: TRBV11-1; CDR3 DNA: TGTGCCAGCAGCCAGGACTCAGAGACCCAGTACTTC; CDR3 protein: CASSQDSETQYF
D gene: -; J gene: TRBJ1-2; clone size: -; V gene: TRBV4-1; CDR3 DNA: TGCGCCAGCAGACCAGGGGATCTTTATGAAGGCTACACCTTC; CDR3 protein: CASRPGDLYEGYTF
D gene: -; J gene: TRBJ2-4; clone size: -; V gene: TRBV4-3; CDR3 DNA: TGCGCCAGCAGCCTAGGGAAGGTGGCTAGCGCCTTAAACATTCAGTACTTC; CDR3 protein: CASSLGKVASALNIQYF
D gene: -; J gene: TRBJ2-7; clone size: -; V gene: TRBV5-6; CDR3 DNA: TGTGCCAGCAGCTTGTCTCGGAAATCCTACGAGCAGTACTTC; CDR3 protein: CASSLSRKSYEQYF
D gene: TRBD1; J gene: TRBJ2-7; clone size: -; V gene: TRBV7-9; CDR3 DNA: TGTGCCAGCAGTGCTGCCCGGGACAGTAAAGCCTACGAGCAGTACTTC; CDR3 protein: CASSAARDSKAYEQYF
D gene: TRBD2; J gene: TRBJ2-1; clone size: -; V gene: TRBV27; CDR3 DNA: TGTGCCAGCAGTTCCGGGACTAGTTTTGATGAGCAGTTCTTC; CDR3 protein: CASSSGTSFDEQFF
D gene: -; J gene: TRBJ2-3; clone size: -; V gene: TRBV28; CDR3 DNA: TGTGCCAGCAGTTTTGGCGGAGGCACAGATACGCAGTATTTT; CDR3 protein: CASSFGGGTDTQYF
D gene: TRBD2; J gene: TRBJ2-7; clone size: -; V gene: TRBV2; CDR3 DNA: TGTGCCAGCAGTGTCCCCGGGGGGAGGTACGAGCAGTACTTC; CDR3 protein: CASSVPGGRYEQYF
D gene: TRBD2; J gene: TRBJ2-7; clone size: -; V gene: TRBV29-1; CDR3 DNA: TGCAGCGTTGTTACTAGCGAGGACTACGAGCAGTACTTC; CDR3 protein: CSVVTSEDYEQYF
D gene: TRBD2; J gene: TRBJ2-1; clone size: -; V gene: TRBV25-1; CDR3 DNA: TGTGCCAGCAGTGACCCCGGGGGAGGGGCTTCCTACAATGAGCAGTTCTTC; CDR3 protein: CASSDPGGGASYNEQFF
D gene: TRBD1; J gene: TRBJ2-1; clone size: -; V gene: TRBV27; CDR3 DNA: TGTGCCAGCAGCCGCTCATCAGGGGGCGCTTCCAATGAGCAGTTCTTC; CDR3 protein: CASSRSSGGASNEQFF
D gene: -; J gene: TRBJ2-1; clone size: many; V gene: TRBV6-1; CDR3 DNA: TGTGCCAGCAGCCTCCGGGACTACAATGAGCAGTTCTTC; CDR3 protein: CASSLRDYNEQFF
D gene: -; J gene: TRBJ2-7; clone size: -; V gene: TRBV19; CDR3 DNA: TGTGCCAGTAGTATCCCAGGTCATCCCTACGAGCAGTACTTC; CDR3 protein: CASSIPGHPYEQYF
D gene: -; J gene: TRBJ2-3; clone size: -; V gene: TRBV12-5; CDR3 DNA: TGTGCTAGTGGTTTGGTACTATGGGATACGCAGTATTTT; CDR3 protein: CASGLVLWDTQYF
D gene: -; J gene: TRBJ1-5; clone size: once; V gene: TRBV4-1; CDR3 DNA: TGCGCCAGCAGCCAAGTGGGGGCTGGTAGCAATCAGCCCCAGCATTTT; CDR3 protein: CASSQVGAGSNQPQHF
D gene: TRBD2; J gene: TRBJ2-5; clone size: -; V gene: TRBV14; CDR3 DNA: TGTGCCAGCAGCCAAGGGACCGGGACTAGACAAGAGACCCAGTACTTC; CDR3 protein: CASSQGTGTRQETQYF
D gene: -; J gene: TRBJ1-1; clone size: -; V gene: TRBV10-2; CDR3 DNA: TGCGCCAGCAGTGAATCAGGGGTTGGCACTGAAGCTTTCTTT; CDR3 protein: CASSESGVGTEAFF
D gene: -; J gene: TRBJ2-7; clone size: -; V gene: TRBV7-6; CDR3 DNA: TGTGCCAGCAGCCCAACGGTCGAGAGCTACGAGCAGTACTTC; CDR3 protein: CASSPTVESYEQYF
D gene: -; J gene: TRBJ2-7; clone size: -; V gene: TRBV9; CDR3 DNA: TGTGCCAGCAGCGTAGATAGGGGTTGGCAGTACTTC; CDR3 protein: CASSVDRGWQYF
D gene: TRBD1; J gene: TRBJ2-5; clone size: -; V gene: TRBV5-8; CDR3 DNA: TGTGCCAGCAGCTTTCAACTACAGGGGGATAACTACTTC; CDR3 protein: CASSFQLQGDNYF
D gene: TRBD2; J gene: TRBJ2-1; clone size: -; V gene: TRBV5-1; CDR3 DNA: TGCGCCAGCAGCTCCCCGGGACTAGCCTATGAGCAGTTCTTC; CDR3 protein: CASSSPGLAYEQFF
D gene: -; J gene: TRBJ2-1; clone size: -; V gene: TRBV6-5; CDR3 DNA: TGTGCCAGCAGTTACTCGGTCGGGCGGAAAGGGAATGAGCAGTTCTTC; CDR3 protein: CASSYSVGRKGNEQFF
D gene: -; J gene: TRBJ2-7; clone size: -; V gene: TRBV15; CDR3 DNA: TGTGCCACCAGCAGAGACGTAGGGGTCTACGAGCAGTACTTC; CDR3 protein: CATSRDVGVYEQYF
D gene: -; J gene: TRBJ2-7; clone size: -; V gene: TRBV6-1; CDR3 DNA: TGTGCCAGCAGTGTTTTCGGGGGTCTTACCTACGAGCAGTACTTC; CDR3 protein: CASSVFGGLTYEQYF
D gene: TRBD2; J gene: TRBJ2-5; clone size: few; V gene: TRBV28; CDR3 DNA: TGTGCCAGCAGGAGGGTATCTCTTCTAGCGGACGAAGAGACCCAGTACTTC; CDR3 protein: CASRRVSLLADEETQYF
D gene: TRBD2; J gene: TRBJ2-1; clone size: -; V gene: TRBV19; CDR3 DNA: TGTGCCAGCCGGGGGGGGGAGAGCCACAATGAGCAGTTCTTC; CDR3 protein: CASRGGESHNEQFF
D gene: -; J gene: TRBJ2-1; clone size: -; V gene: TRBV7-2; CDR3 DNA: TGTGCCAGCAGCTACGGACCCGAAGGGCAGTTCTTC; CDR3 protein: CASSYGPEGQFF
D gene: TRBD1; J gene: TRBJ2-3; clone size: few; V gene: TRBV25-1; CDR3 DNA: TGTGCCAGCAGTGGGACAGGGGGAGATACGCAGTATTTT; CDR3 protein: CASSGTGGDTQYF
D gene: -; J gene: TRBJ2-7; clone size: -; V gene: TRBV2; CDR3 DNA: TGTGCCAGCAAGGGGAATTGGTTTGACGAGCAGTACTTC; CDR3 protein: CASKGNWFDEQYF
D gene: TRBD1; J gene: TRBJ1-5; clone size: few; V gene: TRBV4-1; CDR3 DNA: TGCGCCAGCAGCCACCGTTCGGACAGGGCGAATCAGCCCCAGCATTTT; CDR3 protein: CASSHRSDRANQPQHF
D gene: TRBD1; J gene: TRBJ1-5; clone size: -; V gene: TRBV5-5; CDR3 DNA: TGTGCCAGCAGCTTGGACAGGGGGAACAATCAGCCCCAGCATTTT; CDR3 protein: CASSLDRGNNQPQHF
D gene: -; J gene: TRBJ1-1; clone size: once; V gene: TRBV19; CDR3 DNA: TGTGCCAGTAGTTATGGGGCCAACACTGAAGCTTTCTTT; CDR3 protein: CASSYGANTEAFF
D gene: TRBD2; J gene: TRBJ2-7; clone size: -; V gene: TRBV4-1; CDR3 DNA: TGCGCCAGCAGCCAAGATCCAGCGGGATCCTACGAGCAGTACTTC; CDR3 protein: CASSQDPAGSYEQYF
D gene: -; J gene: TRBJ2-3; clone size: -; V gene: TRBV7-9; CDR3 DNA: TGTGCCAGCAGCTTAGTTCGGACCGGAACGCAGTATTTT; CDR3 protein: CASSLVRTGTQYF
D gene: TRBD2; J gene: TRBJ2-7; clone size: -; V gene: TRBV19; CDR3 DNA: TGTGCCAGTAGTATAAGGCGGGAGGACTACGAGCAGTACTTC; CDR3 protein: CASSIRREDYEQYF
D gene: TRBD2; J gene: TRBJ2-7; clone size: -; V gene: TRBV27; CDR3 DNA: TGTGCCAGCAGTTTGACTAGCGGGGACTACGAGCAGTACTTC; CDR3 protein: CASSLTSGDYEQYF